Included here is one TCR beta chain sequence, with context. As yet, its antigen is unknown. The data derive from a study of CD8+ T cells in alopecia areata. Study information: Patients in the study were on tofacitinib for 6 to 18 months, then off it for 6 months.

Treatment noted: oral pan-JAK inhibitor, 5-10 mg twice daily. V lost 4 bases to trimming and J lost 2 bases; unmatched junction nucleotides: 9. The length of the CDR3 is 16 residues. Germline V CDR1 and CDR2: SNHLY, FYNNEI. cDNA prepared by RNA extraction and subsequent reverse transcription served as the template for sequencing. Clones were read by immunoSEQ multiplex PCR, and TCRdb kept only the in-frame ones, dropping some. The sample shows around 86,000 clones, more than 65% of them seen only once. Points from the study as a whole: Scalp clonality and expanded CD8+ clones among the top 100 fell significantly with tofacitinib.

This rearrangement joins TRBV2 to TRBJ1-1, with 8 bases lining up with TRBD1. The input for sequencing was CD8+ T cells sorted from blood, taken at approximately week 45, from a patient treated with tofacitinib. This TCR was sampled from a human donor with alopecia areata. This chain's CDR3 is CASSGDSGTGNTEAFF. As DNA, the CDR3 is TGTGCCAGCAGTGGGGACTCCGGGACAGGTAACACTGAAGCTTTCTTT. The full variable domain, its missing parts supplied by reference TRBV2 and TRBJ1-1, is EPEVTQTPSHQVTQMGQEVILRCVPISNHLYFYWYRQILGQKVEFLVSFYNNEISEKSEIFDDQFSVERPDGSNFTLKIRSTKLEDSAMYFCASSGDSGTGNTEAFFGQGTRLTVV.